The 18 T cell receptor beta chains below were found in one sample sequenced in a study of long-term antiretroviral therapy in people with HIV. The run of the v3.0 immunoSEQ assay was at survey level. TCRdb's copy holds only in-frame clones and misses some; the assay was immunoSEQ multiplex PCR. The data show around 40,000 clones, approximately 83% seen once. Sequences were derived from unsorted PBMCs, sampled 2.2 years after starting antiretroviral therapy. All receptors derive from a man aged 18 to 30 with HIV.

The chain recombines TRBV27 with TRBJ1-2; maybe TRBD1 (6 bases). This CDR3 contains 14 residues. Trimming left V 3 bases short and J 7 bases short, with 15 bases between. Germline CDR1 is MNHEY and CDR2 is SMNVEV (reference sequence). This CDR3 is CASSFLQGFPGYTF. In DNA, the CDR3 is TGTGCCAGCAGTTTCCTTCAGGGGTTTCCTGGCTACACCTTC.

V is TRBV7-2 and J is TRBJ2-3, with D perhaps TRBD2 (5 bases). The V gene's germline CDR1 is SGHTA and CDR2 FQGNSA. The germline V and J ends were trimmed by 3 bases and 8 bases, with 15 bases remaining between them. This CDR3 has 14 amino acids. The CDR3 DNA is TGTGCCAGCAGCTTTACGGGGTGGGTTGGTACGCAGTATTTT. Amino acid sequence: CASSFTGWVGTQYF.

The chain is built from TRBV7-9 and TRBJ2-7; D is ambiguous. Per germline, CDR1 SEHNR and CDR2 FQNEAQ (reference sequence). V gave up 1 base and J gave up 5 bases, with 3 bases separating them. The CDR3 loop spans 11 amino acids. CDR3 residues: CASSLGDEQYF. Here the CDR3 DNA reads TGTGCCAGCAGCTTAGGAGACGAGCAGTACTTC.

CDR3: CASRPGGRRNTEAFF. The CDR3 DNA reads TGTGCCAGCAGGCCAGGGGGCCGGAGGAACACTGAAGCTTTCTTT. V usage is TRBV28 and J usage is TRBJ1-1, with 8 bases aligning to TRBD1. This CDR3 comprises 15 residues. Germline trimming cut 6 bases from V and 1 base from J; bases unmatched to any gene: 7. The germline V gene encodes CDR1 MDHEN and CDR2 SYDVKM.

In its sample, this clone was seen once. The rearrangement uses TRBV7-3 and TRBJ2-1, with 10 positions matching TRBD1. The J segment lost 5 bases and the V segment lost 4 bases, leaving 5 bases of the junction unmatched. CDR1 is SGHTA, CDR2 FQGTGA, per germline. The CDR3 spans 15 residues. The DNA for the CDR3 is TGTGCCAGCAGCTCCCCCGGGACAGGGGACAATGAGCAGTTCTTC. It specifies CASSSPGTGDNEQFF.

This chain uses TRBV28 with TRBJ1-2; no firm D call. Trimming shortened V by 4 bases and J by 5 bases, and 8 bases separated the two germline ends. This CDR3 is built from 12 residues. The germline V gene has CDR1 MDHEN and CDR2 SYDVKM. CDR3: CASSSTLYGYTF. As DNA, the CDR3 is TGTGCCAGCAGTTCCACCCTATATGGCTACACCTTC.

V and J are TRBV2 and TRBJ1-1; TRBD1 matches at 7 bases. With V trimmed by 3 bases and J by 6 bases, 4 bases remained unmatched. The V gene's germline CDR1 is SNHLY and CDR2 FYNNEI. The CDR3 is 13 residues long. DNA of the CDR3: TGTGCCAGCAGTGATGGCCAGGGGGCTGAAGCTTTCTTT. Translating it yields CASSDGQGAEAFF.

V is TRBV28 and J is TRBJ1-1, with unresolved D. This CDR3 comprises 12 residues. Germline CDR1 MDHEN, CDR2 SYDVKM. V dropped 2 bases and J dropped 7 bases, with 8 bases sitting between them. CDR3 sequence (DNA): TGTGCCAGCAGTTTACTACGGAATGAAGCTTTCTTT. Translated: CASSLLRNEAFF.

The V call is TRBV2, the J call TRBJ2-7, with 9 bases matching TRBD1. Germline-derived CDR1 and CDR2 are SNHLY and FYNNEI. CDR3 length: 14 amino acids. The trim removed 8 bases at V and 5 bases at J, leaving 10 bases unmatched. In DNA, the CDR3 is TGTGCCAGCGCCCGGGACAGGGTCGTAGACGAGCAGTACTTC. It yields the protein CASARDRVVDEQYF.

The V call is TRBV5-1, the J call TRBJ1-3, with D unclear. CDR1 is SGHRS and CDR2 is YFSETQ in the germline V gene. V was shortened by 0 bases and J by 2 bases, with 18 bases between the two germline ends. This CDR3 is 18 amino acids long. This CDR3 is CASSLDVVGSYPGNTIYF. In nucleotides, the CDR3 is TGCGCCAGCAGCTTGGATGTCGTGGGTTCCTACCCTGGAAACACCATATATTTT.

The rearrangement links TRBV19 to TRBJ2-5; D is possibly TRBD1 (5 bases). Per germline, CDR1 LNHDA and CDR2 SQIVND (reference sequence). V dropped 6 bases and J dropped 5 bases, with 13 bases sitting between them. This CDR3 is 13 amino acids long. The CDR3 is CASRTGSSETQYF. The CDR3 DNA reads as TGTGCCAGTAGAACAGGATCGTCGGAGACCCAGTACTTC. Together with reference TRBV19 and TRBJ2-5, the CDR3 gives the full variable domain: DGGITQSPKYLFRKEGQNVTLSCEQNLNHDAMYWYRQDPGQGLRLIYYSQIVNDFQKGDIAEGYSVSREKKESFPLTVTSAQKNPTAFYLCASRTGSSETQYFGPGTRLLVL.

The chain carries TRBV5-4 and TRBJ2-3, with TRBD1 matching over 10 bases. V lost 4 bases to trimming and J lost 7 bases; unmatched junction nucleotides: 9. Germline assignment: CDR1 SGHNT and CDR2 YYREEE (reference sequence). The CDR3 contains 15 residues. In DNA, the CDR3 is TGTGCCAGCAGCCACGGAGGGACAGGGGTGAATACGCAGTATTTT. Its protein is CASSHGGTGVNTQYF.

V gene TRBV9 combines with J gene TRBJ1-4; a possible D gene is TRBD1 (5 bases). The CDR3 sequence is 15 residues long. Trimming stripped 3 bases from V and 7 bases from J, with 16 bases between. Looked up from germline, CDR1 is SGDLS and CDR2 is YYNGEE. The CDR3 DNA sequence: TGTGCCAGCAGCGAGGCCCCGTCCGGGGGTGAAAAACTGTTTTTT. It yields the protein CASSEAPSGGEKLFF.

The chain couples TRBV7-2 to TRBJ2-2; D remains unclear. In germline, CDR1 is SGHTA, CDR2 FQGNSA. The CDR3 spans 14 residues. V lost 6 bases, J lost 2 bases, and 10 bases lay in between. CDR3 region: CASSSARNTGELFF. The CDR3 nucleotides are TGTGCCAGCAGTTCAGCACGCAACACCGGGGAGCTGTTTTTT.

CDR3 in amino acids: CAITEDRERAYGYTF. The CDR3 region has the DNA TGTGCCATCACCGAGGACAGGGAAAGGGCCTATGGCTACACCTTC. The chain recombines TRBV10-3 with TRBJ1-2; 8 bases map to TRBD1. Germline V gene data show CDR1 as ENHRY and CDR2 as SYGVKD. The J segment lost 4 bases and the V segment lost 7 bases, leaving 11 bases of the junction unmatched. The CDR3 covers 15 residues.

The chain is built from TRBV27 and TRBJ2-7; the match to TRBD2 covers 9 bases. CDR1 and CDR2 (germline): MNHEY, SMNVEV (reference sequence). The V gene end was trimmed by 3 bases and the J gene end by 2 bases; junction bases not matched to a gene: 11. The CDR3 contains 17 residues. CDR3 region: CASSLVPVAGVPYEQYF. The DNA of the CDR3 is TGTGCCAGCAGTTTGGTACCGGTAGCGGGAGTTCCCTACGAGCAGTACTTC.

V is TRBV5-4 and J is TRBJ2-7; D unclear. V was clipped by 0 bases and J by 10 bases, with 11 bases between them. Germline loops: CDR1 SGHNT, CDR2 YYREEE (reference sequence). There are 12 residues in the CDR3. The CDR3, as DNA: TGTGCCAGCAGCTTGGGAGACCGCGAACAGTACTTC. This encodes CASSLGDREQYF. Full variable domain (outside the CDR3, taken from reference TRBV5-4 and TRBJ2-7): ETGVTQSPTHLIKTRGQQVTLRCSSQSGHNTVSWYQQALGQGPQFIFQYYREEENGRGNFPPRFSGLQFPNYSSELNVNALELDDSALYLCASSLGDREQYFGPGTRLTVT.

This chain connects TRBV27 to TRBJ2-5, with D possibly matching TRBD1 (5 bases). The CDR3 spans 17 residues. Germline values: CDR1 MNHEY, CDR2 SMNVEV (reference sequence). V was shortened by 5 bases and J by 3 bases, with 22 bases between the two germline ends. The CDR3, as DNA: TGTGCCAGCAGTCCTGGTCCAGGGATGGGCGGAGAAGAGACCCAGTACTTC. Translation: CASSPGPGMGGEETQYF.